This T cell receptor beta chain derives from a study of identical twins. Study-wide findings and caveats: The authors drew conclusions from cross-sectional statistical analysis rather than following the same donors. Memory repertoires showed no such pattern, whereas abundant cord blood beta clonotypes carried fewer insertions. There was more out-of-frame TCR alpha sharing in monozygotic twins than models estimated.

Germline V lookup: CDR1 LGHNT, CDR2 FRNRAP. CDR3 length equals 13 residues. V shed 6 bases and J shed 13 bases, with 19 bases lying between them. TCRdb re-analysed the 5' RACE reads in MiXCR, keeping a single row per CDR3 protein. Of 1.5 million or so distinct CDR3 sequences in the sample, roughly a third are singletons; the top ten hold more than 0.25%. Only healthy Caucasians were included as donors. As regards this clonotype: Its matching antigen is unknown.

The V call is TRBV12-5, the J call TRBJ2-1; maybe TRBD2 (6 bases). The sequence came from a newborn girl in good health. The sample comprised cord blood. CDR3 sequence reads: CASGRGLEETQFF. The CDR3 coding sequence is TGTGCTAGTGGCCGGGGACTGGAAGAGACCCAGTTCTTC.